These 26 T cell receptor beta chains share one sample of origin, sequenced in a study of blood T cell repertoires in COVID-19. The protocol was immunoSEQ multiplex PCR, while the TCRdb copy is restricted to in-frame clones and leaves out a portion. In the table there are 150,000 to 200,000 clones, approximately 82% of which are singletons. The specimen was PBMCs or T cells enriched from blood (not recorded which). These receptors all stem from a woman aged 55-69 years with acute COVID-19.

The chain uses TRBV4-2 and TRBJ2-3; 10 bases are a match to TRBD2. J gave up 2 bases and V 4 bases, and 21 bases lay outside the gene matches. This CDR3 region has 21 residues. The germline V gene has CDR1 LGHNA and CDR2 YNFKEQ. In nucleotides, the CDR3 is TGTGCCAGCAGCCCTTCCACTAGCGGGAATCAACCACCTCCATTCACAGATACGCAGTATTTT. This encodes CASSPSTSGNQPPPFTDTQYF.

Here the CDR3 reads CSVGGSRDSPLHF. The DNA of the CDR3 is TGCAGCGTGGGAGGGTCCAGGGATTCACCCCTCCACTTT. V is TRBV29-1 and J is TRBJ1-6, with D tentatively TRBD1 (5 bases). V was shortened by 6 bases and J by 8 bases, with 14 bases between the two germline ends. Germline V gene data show CDR1 as SQVTM and CDR2 as ANQGSEA. The length of the CDR3 is 13 residues.

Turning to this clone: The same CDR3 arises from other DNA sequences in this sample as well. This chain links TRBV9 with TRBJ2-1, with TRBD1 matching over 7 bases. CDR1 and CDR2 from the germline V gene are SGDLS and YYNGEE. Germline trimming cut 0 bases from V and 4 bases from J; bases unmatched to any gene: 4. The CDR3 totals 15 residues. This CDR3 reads CASSVAGTDYNEQFF. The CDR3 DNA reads TGTGCCAGCAGCGTAGCTGGGACAGATTACAATGAGCAGTTCTTC.

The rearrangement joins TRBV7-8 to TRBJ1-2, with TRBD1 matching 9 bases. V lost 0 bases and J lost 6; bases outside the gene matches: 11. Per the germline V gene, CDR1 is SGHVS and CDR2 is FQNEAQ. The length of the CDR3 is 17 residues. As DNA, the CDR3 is TGTGCCAGCAGCTTAGCCCACAGGGACAGGGTTGAGCATGGCTACACCTTC. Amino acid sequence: CASSLAHRDRVEHGYTF. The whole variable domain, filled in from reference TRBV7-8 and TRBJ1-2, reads GAGVSQSPRYKVAKRGQDVALRCDPISGHVSLFWYQQALGQGPEFLTYFQNEAQLDKSGLPSDRFFAERPEGSVSTLKIQRTQQEDSAVYLCASSLAHRDRVEHGYTFGSGTRLTVV.

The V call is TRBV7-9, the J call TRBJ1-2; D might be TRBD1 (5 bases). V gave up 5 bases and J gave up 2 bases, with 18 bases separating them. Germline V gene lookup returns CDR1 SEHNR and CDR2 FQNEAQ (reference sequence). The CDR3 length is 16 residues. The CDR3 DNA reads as TGTGCCAGCAGCGGAGGGGTTTGGGCACAAAACTATGGCTACACCTTC. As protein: CASSGGVWAQNYGYTF.

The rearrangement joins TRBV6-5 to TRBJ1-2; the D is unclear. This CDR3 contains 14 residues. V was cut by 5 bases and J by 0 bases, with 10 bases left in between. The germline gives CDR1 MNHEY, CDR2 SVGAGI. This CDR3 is CASSNTGSNYGYTF. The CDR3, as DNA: TGTGCCAGCAGTAATACCGGGTCTAACTATGGCTACACCTTC.

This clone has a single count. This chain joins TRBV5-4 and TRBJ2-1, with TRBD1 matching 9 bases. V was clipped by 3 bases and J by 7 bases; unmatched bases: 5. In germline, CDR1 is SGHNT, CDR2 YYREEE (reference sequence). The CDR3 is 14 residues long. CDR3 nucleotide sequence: TGTGCCAGCAGCTACGGGACAGGGAGGAATGAGCAGTTCTTC. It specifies CASSYGTGRNEQFF.

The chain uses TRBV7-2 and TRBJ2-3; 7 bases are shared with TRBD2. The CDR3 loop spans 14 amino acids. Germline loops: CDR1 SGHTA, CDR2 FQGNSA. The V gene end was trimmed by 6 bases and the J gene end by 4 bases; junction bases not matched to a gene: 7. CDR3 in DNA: TGTGCCAGCAGGTATAGAACTAGCGCAGATACGCAGTATTTT. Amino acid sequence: CASRYRTSADTQYF.

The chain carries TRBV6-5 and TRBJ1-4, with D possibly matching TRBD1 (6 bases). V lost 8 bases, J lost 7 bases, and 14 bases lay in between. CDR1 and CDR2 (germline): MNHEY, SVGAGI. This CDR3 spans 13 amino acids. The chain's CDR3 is CASRDIYGEKLFF. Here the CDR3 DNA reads TGTGCCAGCCGGGACATCTATGGTGAAAAACTGTTTTTT.

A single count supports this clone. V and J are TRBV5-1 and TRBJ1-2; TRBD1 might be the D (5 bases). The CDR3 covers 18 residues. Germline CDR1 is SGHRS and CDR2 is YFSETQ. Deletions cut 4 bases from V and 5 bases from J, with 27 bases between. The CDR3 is CASSPRGFSAVQNYGYTF. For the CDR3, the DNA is TGCGCCAGCAGCCCCCGGGGGTTTTCGGCCGTGCAAAATTATGGCTACACCTTC.

This CDR3 reads CASIPPRVWQPQHF. Written as DNA, the CDR3 is TGCGCCAGCATTCCCCCGAGGGTGTGGCAGCCCCAGCATTTT. V is TRBV23-1 and J is TRBJ1-5, with D hard to call. TRBV23-1 is annotated as an ORF whose role is uncertain. V was trimmed by 7 bases and J by 7 bases, leaving 17 bases between them. The CDR3 spans 14 residues.

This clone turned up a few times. For the CDR3, the DNA is TGTGCCAGCAGCCAAGCCTCAGTCCTCGGGGCTGAAGCTTTCTTT. It specifies CASSQASVLGAEAFF. This chain joins TRBV3-1 (or the pseudogene TRBV3-2) and TRBJ1-1; D is uncertain. The germline gives CDR1 LGHDT, CDR2 YNNKEL (reference sequence). The germline V and J ends were trimmed by 1 base and 6 bases, with 15 bases remaining between them. The CDR3 is made up of 15 amino acids.

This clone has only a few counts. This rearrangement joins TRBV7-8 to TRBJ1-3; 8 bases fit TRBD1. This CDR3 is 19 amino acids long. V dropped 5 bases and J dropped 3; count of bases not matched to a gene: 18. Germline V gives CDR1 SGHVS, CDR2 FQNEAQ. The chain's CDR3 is CASSLTGRRGRFGGNTIYF. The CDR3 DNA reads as TGTGCCAGCAGCCTAACAGGGCGCAGGGGGCGTTTTGGTGGAAACACCATATATTTT.

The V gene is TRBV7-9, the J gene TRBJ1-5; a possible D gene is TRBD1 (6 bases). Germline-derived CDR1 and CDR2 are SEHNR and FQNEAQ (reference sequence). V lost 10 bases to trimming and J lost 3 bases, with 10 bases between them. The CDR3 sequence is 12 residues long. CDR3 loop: CAIGQNNQPQHF. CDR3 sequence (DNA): TGTGCCATAGGACAGAACAATCAGCCCCAGCATTTT.

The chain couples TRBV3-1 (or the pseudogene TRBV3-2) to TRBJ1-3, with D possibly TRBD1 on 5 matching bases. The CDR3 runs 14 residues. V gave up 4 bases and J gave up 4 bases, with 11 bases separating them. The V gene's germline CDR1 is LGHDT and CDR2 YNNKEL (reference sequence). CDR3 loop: CASSPREAGNTIYF. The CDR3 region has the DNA TGTGCCAGCAGCCCCAGGGAAGCAGGAAACACCATATATTTT.

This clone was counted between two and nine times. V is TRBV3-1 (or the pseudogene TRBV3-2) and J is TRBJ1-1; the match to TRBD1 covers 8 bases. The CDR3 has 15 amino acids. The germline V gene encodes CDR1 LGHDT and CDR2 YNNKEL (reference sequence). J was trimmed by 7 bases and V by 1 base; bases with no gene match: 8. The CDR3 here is CASSQVSQGAGEAFF. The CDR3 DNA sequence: TGTGCCAGCAGCCAAGTCTCCCAGGGGGCGGGTGAAGCTTTCTTT.

CDR3 sequence (DNA): TGTGCCAGCAGCCGCACAGGGTCGGGTGAAGCTTTCTTT. Residues: CASSRTGSGEAFF. The chain joins TRBV5-4 to TRBJ1-1; a weak D match, TRBD1 (6 bases). Germline-derived CDR1 and CDR2 are SGHNT and YYREEE (reference sequence). This CDR3 is 13 amino acids long. Trimming took off 4 bases at V and 7 bases at J, with 14 bases between the two ends. The full variable domain, with the rest looked up from reference TRBV5-4 and TRBJ1-1, is ETGVTQSPTHLIKTRGQQVTLRCSSQSGHNTVSWYQQALGQGPQFIFQYYREEENGRGNFPPRFSGLQFPNYSSELNVNALELDDSALYLCASSRTGSGEAFFGQGTRLTVV.

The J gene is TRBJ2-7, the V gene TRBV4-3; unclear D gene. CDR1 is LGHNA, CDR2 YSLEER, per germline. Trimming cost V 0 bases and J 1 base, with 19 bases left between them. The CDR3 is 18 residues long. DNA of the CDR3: TGCGCCAGCAGCCAAGATGGTAAGGATACAGTACCATCCTACGAGCAGTACGTC. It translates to CASSQDGKDTVPSYEQYV.

CDR3 nucleotides: TGCGCCAGCAGTGACTCTAGGAGCACAGATACGCAGTATTTT. It yields the protein CASSDSRSTDTQYF. The chain uses TRBV10-1 and TRBJ2-3; unclear D gene. This CDR3 comprises 14 residues. V lost 3 bases and J lost 0, with 7 bases in between. Per germline, CDR1 WNHNN and CDR2 SYGVQD (reference sequence).

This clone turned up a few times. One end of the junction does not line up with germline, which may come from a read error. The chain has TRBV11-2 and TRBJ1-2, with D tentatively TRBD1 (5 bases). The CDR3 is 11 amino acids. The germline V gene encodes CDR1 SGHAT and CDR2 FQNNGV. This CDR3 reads CASRGGAPLSF. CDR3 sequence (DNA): TGTGCCAGCAGAGGAGGGGCCCCCTTGTCCTTC. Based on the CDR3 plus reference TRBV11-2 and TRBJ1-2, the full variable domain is EAGVAQSPRYKIIEKRQSVAFWCNPISGHATLYWYQQILGQGPKLLIQFQNNGVVDDSQLPKDRFSAERLKGVDSTLKIQPAKLEDSAVYLCASRGGAPLSFGSGTRLTVV.

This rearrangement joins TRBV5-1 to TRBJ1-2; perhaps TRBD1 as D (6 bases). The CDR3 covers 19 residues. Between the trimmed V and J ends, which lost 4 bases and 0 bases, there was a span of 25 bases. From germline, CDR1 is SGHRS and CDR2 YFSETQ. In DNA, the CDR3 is TGCGCCAGCAGCGGAGAGGGCTGGCAGGGGCGACACTCTAACTATGGCTACACCTTC. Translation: CASSGEGWQGRHSNYGYTF.

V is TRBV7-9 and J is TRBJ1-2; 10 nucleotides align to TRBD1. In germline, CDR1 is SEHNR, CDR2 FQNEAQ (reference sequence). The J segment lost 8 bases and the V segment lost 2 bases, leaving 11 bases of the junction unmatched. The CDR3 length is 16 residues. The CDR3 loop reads CASSLQFRDRGYGYTF. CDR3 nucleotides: TGTGCCAGCAGCTTACAGTTCCGGGACAGGGGCTACGGCTACACCTTC. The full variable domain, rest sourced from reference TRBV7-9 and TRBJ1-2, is DTGVSQNPRHKITKRGQNVTFRCDPISEHNRLYWYRQTLGQGPEFLTYFQNEAQLEKSRLLSDRFSAERPKGSFSTLEIQRTEQGDSAMYLCASSLQFRDRGYGYTFGSGTRLTVV.

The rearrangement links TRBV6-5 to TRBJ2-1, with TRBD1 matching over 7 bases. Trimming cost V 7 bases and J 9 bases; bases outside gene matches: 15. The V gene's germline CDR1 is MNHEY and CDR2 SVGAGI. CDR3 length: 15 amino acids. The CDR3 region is CASTEGANLNGEQFF. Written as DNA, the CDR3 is TGTGCCAGCACCGAGGGGGCTAACCTAAACGGTGAGCAGTTCTTC.

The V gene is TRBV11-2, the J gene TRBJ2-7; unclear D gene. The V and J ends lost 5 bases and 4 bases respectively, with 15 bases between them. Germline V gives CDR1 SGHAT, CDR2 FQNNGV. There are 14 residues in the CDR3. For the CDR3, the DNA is TGTGCCAGCAGCCCCGGATCCCCGAGGTACGAGCAGTACTTC. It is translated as CASSPGSPRYEQYF.

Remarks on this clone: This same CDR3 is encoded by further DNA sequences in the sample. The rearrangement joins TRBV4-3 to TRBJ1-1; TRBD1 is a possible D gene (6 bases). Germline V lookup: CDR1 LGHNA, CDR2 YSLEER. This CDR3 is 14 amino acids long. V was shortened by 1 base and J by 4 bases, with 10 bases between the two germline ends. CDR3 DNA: TGCGCCAGCAGCCAAGGGAAAGGGGGCACTGAAGCTTTCTTT. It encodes CASSQGKGGTEAFF.

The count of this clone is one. In DNA form, the CDR3 reads TGTGCCCCCGGGACTAGCGGGAATATGGAGCAGTACTTC. Protein: CAPGTSGNMEQYF. This chain connects TRBV19 to TRBJ2-7, with 13 bases that match TRBD2. The CDR3 length is 13 residues. Looked up from germline, CDR1 is LNHDA and CDR2 is SQIVND (reference sequence). V trimming: 11 bases; J trimming: 7 bases; junction bases outside the gene matches: 8.